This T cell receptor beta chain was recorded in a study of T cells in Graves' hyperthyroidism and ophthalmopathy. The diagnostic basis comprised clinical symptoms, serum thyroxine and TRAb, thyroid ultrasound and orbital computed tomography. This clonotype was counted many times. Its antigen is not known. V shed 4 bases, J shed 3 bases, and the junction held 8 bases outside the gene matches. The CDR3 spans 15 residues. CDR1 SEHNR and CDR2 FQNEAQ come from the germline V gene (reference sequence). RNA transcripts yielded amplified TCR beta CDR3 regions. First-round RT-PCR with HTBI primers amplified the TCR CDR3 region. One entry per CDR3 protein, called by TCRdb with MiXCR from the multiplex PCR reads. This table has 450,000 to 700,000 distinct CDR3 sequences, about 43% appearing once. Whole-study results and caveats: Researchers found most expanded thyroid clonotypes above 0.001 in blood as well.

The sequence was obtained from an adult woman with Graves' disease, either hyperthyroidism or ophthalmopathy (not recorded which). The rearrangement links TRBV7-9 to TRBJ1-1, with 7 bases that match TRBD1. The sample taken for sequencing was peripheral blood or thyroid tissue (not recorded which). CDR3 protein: CASSYQGGGDTEAFF. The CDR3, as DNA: TGTGCCAGCAGCTACCAGGGGGGGGGCGACACTGAAGCTTTCTTT.